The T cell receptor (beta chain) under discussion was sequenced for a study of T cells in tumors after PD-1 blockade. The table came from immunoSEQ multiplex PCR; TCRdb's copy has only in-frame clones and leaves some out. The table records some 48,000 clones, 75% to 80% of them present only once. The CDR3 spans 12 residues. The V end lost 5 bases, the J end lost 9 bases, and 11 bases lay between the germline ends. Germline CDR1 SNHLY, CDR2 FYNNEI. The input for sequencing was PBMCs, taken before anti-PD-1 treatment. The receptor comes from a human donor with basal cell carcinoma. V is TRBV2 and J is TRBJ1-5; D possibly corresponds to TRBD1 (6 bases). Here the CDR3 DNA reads TGTGCCAGCAGTCACAGGGTGGGGCCCCAGCATTTT. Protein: CASSHRVGPQHF.